This entry lists 26 T cell receptor beta chains sequenced from one sample in a study of shared clonotypes between healthy human individuals. Repertoires were generated with immunoSEQ multiplex PCR, while TCRdb's copy carries only in-frame clones and drops some. The table has approximately 980,000 clones, approximately 80% seen once. Input material: memory CD4+ T cells sorted from blood. Subset given: CD45RA-negative fraction. These receptors all come from a young man in good health.

The CDR3 region is CASSPPAGRGYTF. The CDR3 DNA follows: TGCGCCAGCAGCCCCCCAGCGGGGCGCGGCTACACCTTC. The chain carries TRBV4-1 and TRBJ1-2; possibly TRBD1 for D (5 bases). Deletions cut 4 bases from V and 8 bases from J, with 14 bases between. The CDR3 is made up of 13 amino acids. CDR1 is MGHRA and CDR2 is YSYEKL in the germline V gene.

V usage is TRBV10-2 and J usage is TRBJ2-7; unclear D gene. The CDR3 runs to 14 residues. Germline V gene lookup returns CDR1 WSHSY and CDR2 SAAADI. V lost 6 bases and J 6 bases, leaving 18 bases between the germline ends. CDR3 sequence: CASRAQALRSEQYF. As DNA, the CDR3 is TGCGCCAGCAGGGCCCAGGCTTTGCGCTCCGAGCAGTACTTC.

The chain combines TRBV6-5 with TRBJ1-6; 9 bases align to TRBD1. Germline lookup yields CDR1 MNHEY and CDR2 SVGAGI. Trimming removed 6 bases from V and 9 bases from J; junction bases left unmatched: 6. This CDR3 has 14 amino acids. The CDR3 DNA reads TGTGCCAGCAGGCCGACAGGGGGGACTTCACCCCTCCACTTT. Translation: CASRPTGGTSPLHF.

The chain employs TRBV6-1 and TRBJ2-2; 11 nucleotides agree with TRBD1. V was clipped by 10 bases and J by 6 bases; unmatched bases: 10. Looked up from germline, CDR1 is MNHNS and CDR2 is SASEGT. This CDR3 is 15 amino acids long. CDR3 loop: CAIDGGQGAAGELFF. The CDR3 DNA follows: TGTGCCATCGACGGTGGACAGGGGGCCGCCGGGGAGCTGTTTTTT.

The chain joins TRBV29-1 to TRBJ1-2; possible D gene TRBD1, 5 bases. Germline values: CDR1 SQVTM, CDR2 ANQGSEA. The ends were cut back, 6 bases at V and 6 bases at J, with 8 bases in the middle. This CDR3 is built from 10 residues. CDR3 coding DNA: TGCAGCGTCCCAGGGAATGGCTACACCTTC. Protein product: CSVPGNGYTF. The full variable domain, completed using reference TRBV29-1 and TRBJ1-2, is SAVISQKPSRDICQRGTSLTIQCQVDSQVTMMFWYRQQPGQSLTLIATANQGSEATYESGFVIDKFPISRPNLTFSTLTVSNMSPEDSSIYLCSVPGNGYTFGSGTRLTVV.

The chain combines TRBV5-8 with TRBJ1-2; 11 bases align to TRBD1. V was clipped by 8 bases and J by 5 bases; unmatched bases: 5. Germline loops: CDR1 SGHTS, CDR2 YDEGEE. The CDR3 covers 13 residues. CDR3 sequence: CASGQGAVYGYTF. In nucleotides, the CDR3 is TGTGCCAGTGGACAGGGGGCGGTTTATGGCTACACCTTC.

This clone was observed a few times. The chain links TRBV9 to TRBJ2-1; D possibly corresponds to TRBD1 (6 bases). V was cut by 4 bases and J by 2 bases, with 10 bases left in between. The length of the CDR3 is 14 residues. The germline V gene encodes CDR1 SGDLS and CDR2 YYNGEE. The CDR3 sequence: CASSLRDTYNEQFF. The CDR3 region has the DNA TGTGCCAGCAGCTTACGGGACACCTACAATGAGCAGTTCTTC.

The genes are TRBV5-1 and TRBJ1-1; TRBD1 matches at 9 bases. The V gene end was trimmed by 4 bases and the J gene end by 1 base; junction bases not matched to a gene: 5. This CDR3 has 15 residues. Germline CDR1 reads SGHRS; CDR2 reads YFSETQ. CDR3 bases: TGCGCCAGCAGCGGGGGGACAGGGAGGAACACTGAAGCTTTCTTT. This sequence encodes CASSGGTGRNTEAFF.

The V call is TRBV5-4, the J call TRBJ2-1; D remains ambiguous. Germline V lookup: CDR1 SGHNT, CDR2 YYREEE (reference sequence). V lost 0 bases and J lost 9, with 4 bases in between. The CDR3 length is 11 residues. CDR3 nucleotide sequence: TGTGCCAGCAGCTTGGACGCTGAGCAGTTCTTC. Its translation: CASSLDAEQFF.

The chain links TRBV11-3 to TRBJ1-1; D perhaps matches TRBD1 (5 bases). There are 14 residues in the CDR3. Germline CDR1 and CDR2: SGHNT and YENEEA. Trimming took 5 bases from V and 1 from J, leaving 11 bases between them. This CDR3 is CASSQDSGNTEAFF. The CDR3, as DNA: TGTGCCAGCAGCCAAGACAGCGGGAACACTGAAGCTTTCTTT. The whole variable domain, filled in from reference TRBV11-3 and TRBJ1-1, reads EAGVVQSPRYKIIEKKQPVAFWCNPISGHNTLYWYLQNLGQGPELLIRYENEEAVDDSQLPKDRFSAERLKGVDSTLKIQPAELGDSAVYLCASSQDSGNTEAFFGQGTRLTVV.

The rearrangement links TRBV25-1 to TRBJ1-3, with D possibly TRBD1 on 5 matching bases. Germline V gene lookup returns CDR1 MGHDK and CDR2 SYGVNS. V lost 1 base and J 2 bases, leaving 12 bases between the germline ends. The CDR3 spans 16 residues. The CDR3 protein is CASSEFEGRPGNTIYF. In DNA form, the CDR3 reads TGTGCCAGCAGTGAATTTGAGGGGCGGCCTGGAAACACCATATATTTT.

The chain is built from TRBV5-4 and TRBJ2-4; D gene ambiguous. The CDR3 is made up of 14 amino acids. Germline assignment: CDR1 SGHNT and CDR2 YYREEE (reference sequence). V lost 2 bases, J lost 2 bases, and 8 bases lay in between. The DNA for the CDR3 is TGTGCCAGCAGCTTACCTAGTTCCAAAAACATTCAGTACTTC. Amino acid sequence: CASSLPSSKNIQYF.

V and J are TRBV7-9 and TRBJ1-2; the D is unclear. The CDR3 covers 14 residues. V was shortened by 2 bases and J by 8 bases, with 15 bases between the two germline ends. Germline CDR1 SEHNR, CDR2 FQNEAQ (reference sequence). CDR3 sequence reads: CASSLLGPGFGYTF. Here the CDR3 DNA reads TGTGCCAGCAGCTTACTCGGACCAGGCTTCGGCTACACCTTC.

The chain uses TRBV7-9 and TRBJ1-6, with D maybe TRBD1 (5 bases). CDR1 is SEHNR and CDR2 is FQNEAQ in the germline V gene (reference sequence). Trimming left V 0 bases short and J 6 bases short, with 12 bases between. The CDR3 sequence is 16 residues long. In DNA form, the CDR3 reads TGTGCCAGCAGCTTAGCTTGGCAGGGTCTTAATTCACCCCTCCACTTT. As protein: CASSLAWQGLNSPLHF.

The genes are TRBV2 and TRBJ1-1; D gene unclear. With 5 bases removed from V and 1 base from J, the gap between germline ends came to 8 bases. The CDR3 has 13 residues. CDR1 SNHLY and CDR2 FYNNEI come from the germline V gene. CDR3 in amino acids: CASSNNPNTEAFF. The CDR3 DNA reads as TGTGCCAGCAGTAACAACCCGAACACTGAAGCTTTCTTT.

The rearrangement uses TRBV5-8 and TRBJ2-5, with 9 bases matching TRBD1. V was pared by 0 bases and J by 7 bases, with 4 bases of the junction left unmatched. The CDR3 is made up of 14 amino acids. Germline CDR1 SGHTS, CDR2 YDEGEE. The CDR3 loop is CASSLVGQGVTQYF. The CDR3 DNA follows: TGTGCCAGCAGCTTGGTGGGACAGGGAGTGACCCAGTACTTC.

Details on this clone: This sample includes further DNA sequences coding for the same CDR3. The V and J genes are TRBV6-5 and TRBJ1-1, with D maybe TRBD1 (5 bases). The germline CDR1 and CDR2 sequences are MNHEY and SVGAGI. The CDR3 has 15 amino acids. The V gene lost 2 bases and the J gene lost 4 bases, with 14 bases spanning the gap. The CDR3 DNA reads as TGTGCCAGCAGTTACAGTGGGACCGGGGGCACTGAAGCTTTCTTT. Amino acid sequence: CASSYSGTGGTEAFF.

The gene calls are TRBV11-1 and TRBJ2-5; 8 bases agree with TRBD2. Germline values: CDR1 SGHAT, CDR2 FQDESV (reference sequence). The CDR3 extends over 15 amino acids. V shed 5 bases and J 7 bases; nucleotides not matched to a gene: 12. CDR3 coding DNA: TGTGCCAGCAGCCCGAGCGGGACTAGTTGGGTGACCCAGTACTTC. Translated, it gives CASSPSGTSWVTQYF.

This chain uses TRBV6-5 with TRBJ2-1, with no clear D. Germline V lookup: CDR1 MNHEY, CDR2 SVGAGI. V shed 0 bases and J shed 7 bases, with 13 bases lying between them. The CDR3 covers 15 residues. The DNA of the CDR3 is TGTGCCAGCAGTTACTCCTCCCCCAGTAAAAATGAGCAGTTCTTC. Translating it yields CASSYSSPSKNEQFF.

V usage is TRBV2 and J usage is TRBJ2-2; D may be TRBD1 (7 bases). Germline CDR1 SNHLY, CDR2 FYNNEI. This CDR3 has 15 residues. V was pared by 7 bases and J by 5 bases, with 17 bases between. The DNA for the CDR3 is TGTGCCAGCAAGAGGGGGCTAGCGCAGACCGGGGAGCTGTTTTTT. This translates into CASKRGLAQTGELFF.

The chain carries TRBV6-4 and TRBJ2-1; 13 bases are shared with TRBD2. The CDR3 extends over 14 amino acids. Germline loops: CDR1 MRHNA, CDR2 SNTAGT. With V trimmed by 10 bases and J by 9 bases, 9 bases remained unmatched. The CDR3 sequence is CAISGTSGTGEQFF. In DNA form, the CDR3 reads TGTGCCATCTCCGGGACTAGCGGGACAGGTGAGCAGTTCTTC.

This chain's CDR3 is CASSLGGYLNTEAFF. The DNA for the CDR3 is TGTGCCAGCAGCTTGGGGGGGTACCTGAACACTGAAGCTTTCTTT. This chain connects TRBV5-4 to TRBJ1-1; D possibly corresponds to TRBD1 (5 bases). This CDR3 has 15 amino acids. Germline values: CDR1 SGHNT, CDR2 YYREEE (reference sequence). V lost 0 bases and J lost 0, with 9 bases in between.

This chain joins TRBV11-2 and TRBJ1-1; possibly TRBD1 for D (5 bases). Germline V gene data show CDR1 as SGHAT and CDR2 as FQNNGV. The CDR3 is 12 residues long. The V gene lost 5 bases and the J gene lost 6 bases, with 10 bases spanning the gap. CDR3 in amino acids: CASSPQVAEAFF. CDR3 bases: TGTGCCAGCAGCCCACAGGTGGCTGAAGCTTTCTTT.

The chain has TRBV23-1 and TRBJ2-1, with 8 bases aligning to TRBD2. TRBV23-1 falls under the ORF class, with uncertain function. V trimming: 2 bases; J trimming: 2 bases; junction bases outside the gene matches: 5. The CDR3 length is 16 residues. The CDR3 loop reads CASSQVAGPAYNEQFF. In nucleotides, the CDR3 is TGCGCCAGCAGTCAAGTAGCGGGGCCCGCCTACAATGAGCAGTTCTTC.

The rearrangement uses TRBV6-6 and TRBJ2-7; 7 positions agree with TRBD2. The CDR3 consists of 14 residues. The V gene's germline CDR1 is MNHNY and CDR2 SVGAGI (reference sequence). V shed 8 bases, J shed 0 bases, and the junction held 7 bases outside the gene matches. For the CDR3, the DNA is TGTGCCAGCTCTGTAGCGGGCCTCTCCTACGAGCAGTACTTC. Encoded protein: CASSVAGLSYEQYF.

The chain links TRBV5-1 to TRBJ2-7, with 7 bases identical to TRBD2. The CDR3 has 14 amino acids. The V segment lost 6 bases and the J segment 7 bases; nucleotides outside the gene matches: 13. The germline V gene encodes CDR1 SGHRS and CDR2 YFSETQ. The CDR3 here is CASTLSRGVREQYF. The DNA of the CDR3 is TGCGCCAGCACCCTATCCCGGGGGGTGAGGGAGCAGTACTTC. Filled out from reference TRBV5-1 and TRBJ2-7, the complete variable domain reads KAGVTQTPRYLIKTRGQQVTLSCSPISGHRSVSWYQQTPGQGLQFLFEYFSETQRNKGNFPGRFSGRQFSNSRSEMNVSTLELGDSALYLCASTLSRGVREQYFGPGTRLTVT.